The rows below give T cell receptor beta chains drawn from one sample of a study of blood T cell repertoires in COVID-19. Sequenced by immunoSEQ multiplex PCR; TCRdb stores in-frame clones only, minus some. The profile shows tens of thousands of clones, over 75% of them singletons. The sequencing input was peripheral blood. The receptors were sampled from a man in his 70s with active or convalescent COVID-19. The CDR3 runs from the conserved cysteine through the conserved F or W. The order of the fields is J gene, clone size, D gene, V gene, CDR3 protein, CDR3 DNA. The D gene is left open where the match is weak. The size entry is marked missing in some rows and otherwise reads once, few, many or a size class.

>TRBJ2-7|.|TRBD1|TRBV7-3
CASSKDRGSYEQYF
TGTGCCAGCAGCAAGGACAGGGGGTCCTACGAGCAGTACTTC
>TRBJ2-7|.|.|TRBV12-3/TRBV12-4
CASGGYEQYF
TGTGCCAGCGGGGGGTACGAGCAGTACTTC
>TRBJ1-5|.|.|TRBV28
CASSFLSSNQPQHF
TGTGCCAGCAGTTTCCTCAGTAGCAATCAGCCCCAGCATTTT
>TRBJ1-2|.|TRBD1|TRBV6-2/TRBV6-3
CASSSPGTGDYGYTF
TGTGCCAGCAGTTCCCCCGGGACAGGGGACTATGGCTACACCTTC
>TRBJ1-1|.|.|TRBV19
CASRIGGGMTEAFF
TGTGCCAGTAGAATCGGGGGGGGTATGACTGAAGCTTTCTTT
>TRBJ1-2|.|TRBD1|TRBV29-1
CSDGQAGGYGYTF
TGCAGCGACGGACAGGCGGGGGGTTATGGCTACACCTTC
>TRBJ2-7|.|.|TRBV18
CASSPPTSTGYEQYF
TGTGCCAGCTCACCACCAACCTCGACAGGCTACGAGCAGTACTTC
>TRBJ1-1|once|.|TRBV5-5
CASSLGSSKVEAFF
TGTGCCAGCAGCTTGGGGTCCAGTAAAGTTGAAGCTTTCTTT
>TRBJ1-2|.|.|TRBV3-1/TRBV3-2
CASSQVEGRYGYTF
TGTGCCAGCAGCCAGGTTGAGGGAAGATATGGCTACACCTTC
>TRBJ2-1|.|TRBD1|TRBV6-4
CASTPDRDSYNEQFF
TGTGCCAGCACCCCGGACAGGGACTCCTACAATGAGCAGTTCTTC
>TRBJ2-7|.|TRBD2|TRBV7-7
CASSLSGEYEQYF
TGTGCCAGCAGCCTTAGCGGGGAATACGAGCAGTACTTC
>TRBJ1-1|.|.|TRBV7-9
CASSLEQLNTEAFF
TGTGCCAGCAGCTTAGAACAGTTGAACACTGAAGCTTTCTTT
>TRBJ1-5|.|.|TRBV6-2/TRBV6-3
CASSSRPGTFSNQPQHF
TGTGCCAGCAGTTCCCGTCCCGGGACATTTAGCAATCAGCCCCAGCATTTT
>TRBJ2-5|.|.|TRBV5-1
CASSLAAGLQETQYF
TGCGCCAGCAGCTTGGCGGCAGGGCTCCAAGAGACCCAGTACTTC
>TRBJ1-2|.|.|TRBV28
CASSTHPGANYGYTF
TGTGCCAGCAGTACTCACCCGGGAGCCAACTATGGCTACACCTTC
>TRBJ1-6|.|.|TRBV11-3
CASSLGVRSPLHF
TGTGCCAGCAGCTTAGGTGTTAGATCACCCCTCCACTTT